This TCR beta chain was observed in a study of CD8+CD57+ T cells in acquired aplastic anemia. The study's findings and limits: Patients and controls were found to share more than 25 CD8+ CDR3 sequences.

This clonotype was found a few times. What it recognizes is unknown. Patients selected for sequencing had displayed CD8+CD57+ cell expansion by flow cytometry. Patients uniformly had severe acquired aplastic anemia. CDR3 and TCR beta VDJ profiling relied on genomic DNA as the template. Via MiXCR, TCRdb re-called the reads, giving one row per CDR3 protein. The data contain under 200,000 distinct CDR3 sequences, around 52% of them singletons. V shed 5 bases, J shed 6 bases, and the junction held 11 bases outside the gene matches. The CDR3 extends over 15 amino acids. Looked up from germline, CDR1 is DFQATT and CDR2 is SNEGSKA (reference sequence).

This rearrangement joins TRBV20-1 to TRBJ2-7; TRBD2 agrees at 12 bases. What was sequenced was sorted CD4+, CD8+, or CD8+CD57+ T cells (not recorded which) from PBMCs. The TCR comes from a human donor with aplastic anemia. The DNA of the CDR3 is TGCAGTGCTGAACAGGGACTAGCGGGCTTTTTCGAGCAGTACTTC. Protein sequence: CSAEQGLAGFFEQYF.